Each of the 27 T cell receptor beta chains below was sequenced from the same sample in a study of Ad26.COV2.S vaccination and SARS-CoV-2 variants (dated by TCRdb to about 2021). Taken with the paper, the label for treatment or condition translates to: over 15 received Ad26.COV2.S at low or high dose, single or two shots; roughly five received placebo; per-sample allocation not given. For vaccine and placebo recipients, the sequenced repertoires came from samples collected on day 63 after the first injection. The library was obtained by the immunoSEQ multiplex PCR assay. Not all clones reach the TCRdb copy of this immuneACCESS table, which keeps in-frame sequences only. Checked studies attribute under half of the gap to unresolved V genes and leave the rest unexplained. The sample table contains about 400,000 clones; only one count was recorded for 70% to 90% of them. The top ten hold 1.9% of the sample.

The starting material was peripheral blood, obtained in a trial of Ad26.COV2.S vaccine versus placebo. These receptors were taken from a person aged 18-65 years who received the Ad26.COV2.S COVID-19 vaccine or a placebo.

This clone has only a few counts. The chain uses TRBV4-1 and TRBJ2-5, with 9 bases that match TRBD2. J gave up 4 bases and V 1 base, and 7 bases lay outside the gene matches. Germline V gene sequence: CDR1 MGHRA, CDR2 YSYEKL. CDR3 length: 16 residues. The DNA for the CDR3 is TGCGCCAGCAGCCAAGGGGCTAGCGGGGCCCTAGAGACCCAGTACTTC. This translates into CASSQGASGALETQYF.

The chain links TRBV5-6 to TRBJ2-7; a weak D match, TRBD2 (5 bases). CDR1 and CDR2 from the germline V gene are SGHDT and YYEEEE. V was pared by 5 bases and J by 1 base, with 13 bases between. The CDR3 length is 14 residues. The CDR3: CASSPVTSSYEQYF. CDR3 coding DNA: TGTGCCAGCAGTCCCGTTACTAGTTCCTACGAGCAGTACTTC.

V and J are TRBV27 and TRBJ1-1, with D unclear. Trimming stripped 6 bases from V and 3 bases from J, with 14 bases between. The germline gives CDR1 MNHEY, CDR2 SMNVEV (reference sequence). The CDR3 sequence is 14 residues long. In DNA, the CDR3 is TGTGCCAGCAGCCTCGCTGGGTACGACACTGAAGCTTTCTTT. It encodes CASSLAGYDTEAFF.

The chain carries TRBV4-1 and TRBJ1-4; D is perhaps TRBD1 (6 bases). From germline, CDR1 is MGHRA and CDR2 YSYEKL. The CDR3 covers 12 residues. The germline V and J ends were trimmed by 2 bases and 8 bases, with 6 bases remaining between them. For the CDR3, the DNA is TGCGCCAGCAGCCAAACAGGGGAAAAACTGTTTTTT. Amino acids: CASSQTGEKLFF.

The chain couples TRBV18 to TRBJ1-4, with D possibly matching TRBD1 (6 bases). The CDR3 length is 14 residues. V lost 5 bases, J lost 6 bases, and 13 bases lay in between. CDR1 is KGHSH, CDR2 LQKENI, per germline. CDR3 in DNA: TGTGCCAGCTCAAGACAGGAGGTGGATGAAAAACTGTTTTTT. Amino acid sequence: CASSRQEVDEKLFF.

The DNA for the CDR3 is TGCGCCAGCAGCTTGGGGCGGGACCCGGAAACCCGACAAGGCGAGCAGTACTTC. It codes for CASSLGRDPETRQGEQYF. The V call is TRBV5-1, the J call TRBJ2-7; the D gene is possibly TRBD2 (6 bases). This CDR3 has 18 residues. In germline, CDR1 is SGHRS, CDR2 YFSETQ. The ends were cut back, 0 bases at V and 6 bases at J, with 25 bases in the middle.

The V gene is TRBV2, the J gene TRBJ1-2, with D unclear. The V end lost 9 bases, the J end lost 5 bases, and 13 bases lay between the germline ends. This CDR3 is built from 12 residues. Germline CDR1 and CDR2: SNHLY and FYNNEI. For the CDR3, the DNA is TGTGCCAGATTGGGAGGCATTTATGGCTACACCTTC. It encodes CARLGGIYGYTF.

The V and J genes are TRBV4-3 and TRBJ2-3; TRBD2 matches at 7 bases. Trimming removed 5 bases from V and 2 bases from J; junction bases left unmatched: 7. The CDR3 length is 15 residues. Per the germline V gene, CDR1 is LGHNA and CDR2 is YSLEER. For the CDR3, the DNA is TGCGCCAGCAGCTCTCCTAGCGGACCCACAGATACGCAGTATTTT. Protein sequence: CASSSPSGPTDTQYF.

The table lists this clone with a count of one. V usage is TRBV6-5 and J usage is TRBJ2-2; 10 bases fit TRBD2. Germline CDR1 is MNHEY and CDR2 is SVGAGI. The CDR3 sequence is 15 residues long. V was pared by 4 bases and J by 7 bases, with 6 bases of the junction left unmatched. As DNA, the CDR3 is TGTGCCAGCAGTTCCAGCGGGAGGGATAGCGGGGAGCTGTTTTTT. Translated: CASSSSGRDSGELFF.

The chain recombines TRBV5-1 with TRBJ2-5, with no clear D. CDR1 is SGHRS and CDR2 is YFSETQ in the germline V gene. The V gene lost 2 bases and the J gene lost 2 bases, with 10 bases spanning the gap. This CDR3 contains 14 residues. DNA of the CDR3: TGCGCCAGCAGCTTAAACGGGCATCAAGAGACCCAGTACTTC. Translated, it gives CASSLNGHQETQYF. The variable domain in full, with the rest retrieved from reference TRBV5-1 and TRBJ2-5, is KAGVTQTPRYLIKTRGQQVTLSCSPISGHRSVSWYQQTPGQGLQFLFEYFSETQRNKGNFPGRFSGRQFSNSRSEMNVSTLELGDSALYLCASSLNGHQETQYFGPGTRLLVL.

This chain joins TRBV29-1 and TRBJ1-1, with 8 bases that match TRBD1. Looked up from germline, CDR1 is SQVTM and CDR2 is ANQGSEA. The junction had 12 bases not matched to a gene; V was cut back by 6 bases and J by 3 bases. The CDR3 runs to 15 residues. The CDR3 sequence is CSVSIPGGLYTEAFF. The CDR3 DNA reads TGCAGCGTCAGCATCCCAGGGGGCTTGTACACTGAAGCTTTCTTT.

This clone was seen more than once but under ten times. The V and J genes are TRBV19 and TRBJ1-2; D may be TRBD1 (5 bases). The V gene lost 7 bases and the J gene lost 5 bases, with 23 bases spanning the gap. This CDR3 comprises 16 residues. Germline assignment: CDR1 LNHDA and CDR2 SQIVND (reference sequence). The CDR3 loop is CASTENWDHSRYGYTF. In DNA, the CDR3 is TGTGCCAGTACTGAGAATTGGGACCATTCGCGGTATGGCTACACCTTC.

The gene calls are TRBV12-1 and TRBJ2-2; the table's D call, TRBD1, has no DNA check behind it. TRBV12-1 is a pseudogene locus. This CDR3 region has 14 residues. The CDR3 bases are TGTGCCAGCAGCGCGGACAGGGGTCCCGGGGAGCTGTTTTTT. Translated: CASSADRGPGELFF.

The chain is built from TRBV7-8 and TRBJ2-7; 8 nucleotides match TRBD2. CDR1 is SGHVS and CDR2 is FQNEAQ in the germline V gene. V shed 1 base and J 5 bases; nucleotides not matched to a gene: 13. The CDR3 spans 17 residues. CDR3: CASSLGLWGSGMDEQYF. The CDR3 nucleotides read TGTGCCAGCAGCTTAGGCCTCTGGGGTAGCGGGATGGACGAGCAGTACTTC.

This chain joins TRBV27 and TRBJ2-7, with D uncertain. Germline CDR1 MNHEY, CDR2 SMNVEV (reference sequence). This CDR3 has 15 residues. V gave up 4 bases and J gave up 0 bases, with 13 bases separating them. The CDR3 protein is CASSSMTGGSYEQYF. Written as DNA, the CDR3 is TGTGCCAGCAGTTCGATGACGGGTGGCTCCTACGAGCAGTACTTC.

This sequence joins TRBV5-4 and TRBJ1-1, with a weak D call TRBD1 (6 bases). This CDR3 has 17 residues. CDR1 SGHNT and CDR2 YYREEE come from the germline V gene (reference sequence). Between the trimmed V and J ends, which lost 3 bases and 0 bases, there was a span of 18 bases. The chain's CDR3 is CASSSTRLQGLNTEAFF. The CDR3 nucleotides read TGTGCCAGCAGCTCTACCCGACTTCAGGGGCTGAACACTGAAGCTTTCTTT.

The genes are TRBV6-5 and TRBJ2-7; 10 nucleotides align to TRBD1. V was pared by 4 bases and J by 6 bases, with 3 bases of the junction left unmatched. The CDR3 is 13 amino acids. The germline V gene has CDR1 MNHEY and CDR2 SVGAGI. The CDR3 here is CASSSTGGIEQYF. CDR3 DNA: TGTGCCAGCAGTTCGACAGGGGGCATCGAGCAGTACTTC.

The chain links TRBV28 to TRBJ2-7; possible D gene TRBD1, 6 bases. This CDR3 contains 18 residues. The V gene lost 6 bases and the J gene lost 0 bases, with 24 bases spanning the gap. CDR1 MDHEN and CDR2 SYDVKM come from the germline V gene. CDR3 amino acids: CASRSTGKLGRSSYEQYF. CDR3 bases: TGTGCCAGCAGATCAACAGGGAAACTGGGTAGGTCCTCCTACGAGCAGTACTTC.

This clone was observed a few times. This chain uses TRBV27 with TRBJ1-5; no clear D gene. From germline, CDR1 is MNHEY and CDR2 SMNVEV (reference sequence). The CDR3 runs 15 residues. The V end lost 6 bases, the J end lost 1 base, and 13 bases lay between the germline ends. The CDR3: CASSHNYVSNQPQHF. CDR3 nucleotide sequence: TGTGCCAGCAGCCACAATTACGTGAGCAATCAGCCCCAGCATTTT.

This rearrangement joins TRBV21-1 to TRBJ2-7; TRBD1 is the table's D call and was not checked against the DNA. TRBV21-1 is a pseudogene segment. This CDR3 is built from 18 residues. CDR3 residues: CASSPRKGARALPYEQYF. Here the CDR3 DNA reads TGTGCCAGCAGCCCACGGAAAGGGGCCCGGGCCCTACCCTACGAGCAGTACTTC.

This chain links TRBV5-1 with TRBJ2-3, with 12 positions matching TRBD2. V was pared by 3 bases and J by 0 bases, with 5 bases of the junction left unmatched. Per germline, CDR1 SGHRS and CDR2 YFSETQ. The CDR3 runs 17 residues. The CDR3 spells CASSSGLAGLSTDTQYF. For the CDR3, the DNA is TGCGCCAGCAGCTCGGGACTAGCGGGCCTGAGCACAGATACGCAGTATTTT.

The chain couples TRBV30 to TRBJ2-7; 7 nucleotides match TRBD1. Germline loops: CDR1 GTSNPN, CDR2 SVGIG (reference sequence). The V segment lost 3 bases and the J segment 2 bases; nucleotides outside the gene matches: 10. The CDR3 runs 15 residues. The CDR3 DNA reads as TGTGCCTGGAGATTACCGGACAGGCTAGCCTACGAGCAGTACTTC. This encodes CAWRLPDRLAYEQYF.

This clone was seen a few times. The chain recombines TRBV10-2 with TRBJ1-1; D remains ambiguous. The V gene's germline CDR1 is WSHSY and CDR2 SAAADI. The CDR3 runs 12 residues. V lost 4 bases and J lost 4, with 7 bases in between. This CDR3 reads CASSAGVTEAFF. For the CDR3, the DNA is TGCGCCAGCAGTGCCGGGGTCACTGAAGCTTTCTTT.

V gene TRBV6-5 combines with J gene TRBJ2-3, with 7 nucleotides matching TRBD1. The J segment lost 3 bases and the V segment lost 0 bases, leaving 0 bases of the junction unmatched. This CDR3 is built from 14 residues. CDR1 MNHEY and CDR2 SVGAGI come from the germline V gene. The CDR3 nucleotides are TGTGCCAGCAGTTACTCGACAGGGACAGATACGCAGTATTTT. This codes for CASSYSTGTDTQYF.

Points on this clone: The sample holds other DNA sequences that translate to the same CDR3. CDR3 bases: TGTGCCAGTAGTATTGGCGGGGGGACCTACGAGCAGTACTTC. The encoded protein is CASSIGGGTYEQYF. The chain carries TRBV19 and TRBJ2-7, with 8 positions matching TRBD2. From germline, CDR1 is LNHDA and CDR2 SQIVND (reference sequence). The J segment lost 2 bases and the V segment lost 3 bases, leaving 3 bases of the junction unmatched. The CDR3 totals 14 residues.

The chain uses TRBV2 and TRBJ2-1; D is uncertain. This CDR3 contains 12 residues. Germline CDR1 reads SNHLY; CDR2 reads FYNNEI. V was trimmed by 3 bases and J by 8 bases, leaving 8 bases between them. The CDR3 here is CASSELLDEQFF. In DNA form, the CDR3 reads TGTGCCAGCAGTGAGCTGCTCGATGAGCAGTTCTTC.

V usage is TRBV27 and J usage is TRBJ2-2; D might be TRBD1 or TRBD2, each matching 5 bases. In germline, CDR1 is MNHEY, CDR2 SMNVEV (reference sequence). This CDR3 contains 13 residues. V was shortened by 5 bases and J by 13 bases, with 17 bases between the two germline ends. The CDR3 loop is CASSTGDSGRLFF. CDR3 nucleotides: TGTGCCAGCAGTACCGGAGACAGCGGCCGGCTGTTTTTT.